A selection of T cell receptor beta chains follows, all from one sample in a study of blood T cell repertoires in COVID-19. The repertoire was sequenced with immunoSEQ multiplex PCR; TCRdb's copy has only in-frame clones and lacks some. The sample has 35,000 to 40,000 clones; roughly 87% are singletons. The specimen was peripheral blood. The receptors were sampled from a human donor in a cohort sampled during active COVID-19. CDR3s include the opening cysteine and the closing phenylalanine or tryptophan.

j_gene | len | v_gene | CDR3aa
TRBJ2-2 | 15 | TRBV7-2 | CASRATGGTSGELFF
TRBJ1-1 | 13 | TRBV7-6 | CASRPDSYTEAFF
TRBJ2-5 | 12 | TRBV18 | CASSQSQETQYF
TRBJ2-5 | 17 | TRBV3-1/TRBV3-2 | CASSQDQLAGNEETQYF
TRBJ1-1 | 16 | TRBV7-8 | CASSLDEIGVPTEAFF
TRBJ2-5 | 16 | TRBV5-1 | CASSLTGTSRQETQYF
TRBJ2-7 | 16 | TRBV11-2 | CASSLGLAGAGHEQYF
TRBJ1-6 | 15 | TRBV25-1 | CASSGDRGYLSPLHF